This entry lists 27 T cell receptor beta chains sequenced from one sample in a study of PD-1 blockade in classical Hodgkin lymphoma. TCRdb's copy holds only in-frame clones and misses some; the assay was immunoSEQ multiplex PCR. This table has approximately 160,000 clones, approximately 72% appearing once. All patients relapsed after autologous stem cell transplantation, and brentuximab vedotin exposure varied. The input for sequencing was peripheral blood mononuclear cells (PBMCs), taken before the second cycle of nivolumab. All receptors come from a human donor with classical Hodgkin lymphoma.

The chain links TRBV4-1 to TRBJ2-1; TRBD2 agrees at 14 bases. With 2 bases clipped from V and 0 bases from J, the junction kept 9 bases outside the gene matches. Germline V gene data show CDR1 as MGHRA and CDR2 as YSYEKL. The CDR3 is made up of 20 amino acids. The CDR3 loop is CASSQTGTSGGPSSYNEQFF. The CDR3 region has the DNA TGCGCCAGCAGCCAAACCGGGACTAGCGGGGGTCCAAGCTCCTACAATGAGCAGTTCTTC.

The rearrangement uses TRBV2 and TRBJ2-2; TRBD2 matches 7 bases. Per the germline V gene, CDR1 is SNHLY and CDR2 is FYNNEI. The CDR3 is 13 amino acids. The ends lost 8 bases at V and 4 bases at J; junction bases unmatched: 4. The CDR3 sequence: CASAGATTGELFF. CDR3 in DNA: TGTGCCAGCGCGGGAGCGACCACCGGGGAGCTGTTTTTT.

The chain links TRBV28 to TRBJ2-1; D ambiguous. The CDR3 has 14 residues. CDR1 is MDHEN, CDR2 SYDVKM, per germline. The V gene lost 1 base and the J gene lost 2 bases, with 6 bases spanning the gap. CDR3 protein: CASSLSLTYNEQFF. CDR3 nucleotide sequence: TGTGCCAGCAGTTTATCTCTAACCTACAATGAGCAGTTCTTC. The full variable domain, in which reference TRBV28 and TRBJ2-1 provide the parts outside the CDR3, is DVKVTQSSRYLVKRTGEKVFLECVQDMDHENMFWYRQDPGLGLRLIYFSYDVKMKEKGDIPEGYSVSREKKERFSLILESASTNQTSMYLCASSLSLTYNEQFFGPGTRLTVL.

The J gene is TRBJ1-4, the V gene TRBV19; 7 bases line up with TRBD1. Germline-derived CDR1 and CDR2 are LNHDA and SQIVND (reference sequence). This CDR3 has 12 amino acids. Trimming took 9 bases from V and 7 from J; bases not matched to a gene: 5. Here the CDR3 reads CASTDRVEKLFF. The CDR3 DNA sequence: TGTGCCAGCACAGACAGGGTTGAAAAACTGTTTTTT.

This sequence joins TRBV10-3 and TRBJ1-6, with TRBD1 matching over 7 bases. Looked up from germline, CDR1 is ENHRY and CDR2 is SYGVKD. V was clipped by 5 bases and J by 7 bases; unmatched bases: 11. This CDR3 contains 16 residues. The DNA for the CDR3 is TGTGCCATCAGTAACCGGGACAGCGCCCGCAATTCACCCCTCCACTTT. Translated, it gives CAISNRDSARNSPLHF.

This clone was counted a single time. The junction and the germline gene differ at one end; a read error may be behind it. The sample carries other DNA sequences with the same CDR3. The gene calls are TRBV28 and TRBJ2-7, with 8 bases identical to TRBD1. The CDR3 runs 13 residues. CDR1 is MDHEN and CDR2 is SYDVKM in the germline V gene. This chain's CDR3 is CAAAGGWSYEQYF. DNA of the CDR3: TGCGCCGCTGCAGGGGGCTGGTCCTACGAGCAGTACTTC.

The chain has TRBV6-1 and TRBJ1-2; D is unclear. This CDR3 is built from 12 residues. Germline V gene sequence: CDR1 MNHNS, CDR2 SASEGT. V was trimmed by 3 bases and J by 4 bases, leaving 6 bases between them. CDR3 coding DNA: TGTGCCAGCAGTGACAGGTCCTATGGCTACACCTTC. Translating gives CASSDRSYGYTF.

V is TRBV18 and J is TRBJ2-7, with D perhaps matching TRBD1 (5 bases). The ends were cut back, 1 base at V and 3 bases at J, with 10 bases in the middle. The CDR3 totals 14 residues. Looked up from germline, CDR1 is KGHSH and CDR2 is LQKENI. The CDR3 bases are TGTGCCAGCTCACCACGCCCAGGGCTCTACGAGCAGTACTTC. Residues: CASSPRPGLYEQYF.

This clone was found a few times. Other DNA variants within this sample encode the same CDR3. The chain combines TRBV28 with TRBJ1-1; weak D call: TRBD1 (5 bases). In germline, CDR1 is MDHEN, CDR2 SYDVKM. V was clipped by 5 bases and J by 0 bases, with 10 bases between them. CDR3 length: 14 amino acids. The CDR3, as DNA: TGTGCCAGCAGTCCCCCGACAGTGAACACTGAAGCTTTCTTT. Its translation is CASSPPTVNTEAFF.

The rearrangement links TRBV6-6 to TRBJ2-1, with 9 bases matching TRBD1. V dropped 6 bases and J dropped 10; count of bases not matched to a gene: 7. The CDR3 contains 13 residues. CDR1 and CDR2 (germline): MNHNY, SVGAGI (reference sequence). In nucleotides, the CDR3 is TGTGCCAGCAGGGGACAGGGTTTCATCGAGCAGTTCTTC. It codes for CASRGQGFIEQFF.

The V and J genes are TRBV5-4 and TRBJ2-2, with 9 positions matching TRBD2. The V gene end was trimmed by 5 bases and the J gene end by 4 bases; junction bases not matched to a gene: 9. Germline V gene sequence: CDR1 SGHNT, CDR2 YYREEE (reference sequence). The CDR3 is 16 amino acids. The CDR3 DNA is TGTGCCAGCAGTCCTTTAGGCGGGGGGGCCACCGGGGAGCTGTTTTTT. Encoded protein: CASSPLGGGATGELFF.

The sample holds a few counts of this clone. The chain links TRBV5-5 to TRBJ1-2, with 9 bases that match TRBD1. The CDR3 is made up of 19 amino acids. Per germline, CDR1 SGHKS and CDR2 YYEKEE (reference sequence). The ends lost 4 bases at V and 5 bases at J; junction bases unmatched: 21. The CDR3 DNA reads TGTGCCAGCAGCCGTAATATAGGACCGGCGACAGGGGGTGTTTATGGCTACACCTTC. Protein: CASSRNIGPATGGVYGYTF.

V and J are TRBV6-1 and TRBJ1-5; D is ambiguous. This CDR3 region has 12 residues. Trimming removed 8 bases at V and 5 bases at J, with 10 bases between. The germline gives CDR1 MNHNS, CDR2 SASEGT. Here the CDR3 DNA reads TGTGCCAGCGGAAAGGGCTATCAGCCCCAGCATTTT. It is translated as CASGKGYQPQHF.

V usage is TRBV6-5 and J usage is TRBJ2-7; 14 bases are a match to TRBD2. Germline trimming cut 6 bases from V and 6 bases from J; bases unmatched to any gene: 7. Germline values: CDR1 MNHEY, CDR2 SVGAGI. This CDR3 contains 15 residues. CDR3 sequence: CASRTGGTSGGEQYF. The CDR3 bases are TGTGCCAGCAGAACCGGGGGGACTAGCGGGGGCGAGCAGTACTTC.

This clone was seen only a few times. V and J are TRBV5-4 and TRBJ2-1; 8 bases map to TRBD2. J gave up 4 bases and V 4 bases, and 10 bases lay outside the gene matches. The germline V gene encodes CDR1 SGHNT and CDR2 YYREEE (reference sequence). The CDR3 extends over 16 amino acids. CDR3 sequence reads: CASSGGAGAQYNEQFF. The CDR3 DNA follows: TGTGCCAGCAGCGGAGGAGCGGGGGCCCAATACAATGAGCAGTTCTTC.

The chain uses TRBV27 and TRBJ2-4; TRBD2 matches at 7 bases. With 2 bases clipped from V and 4 bases from J, the junction kept 8 bases outside the gene matches. The germline V gene has CDR1 MNHEY and CDR2 SMNVEV (reference sequence). The CDR3 totals 16 residues. The CDR3 DNA is TGTGCCAGCAGTTTAAGGGTCTCAGCGGGGAAAAACATTCAGTACTTC. This codes for CASSLRVSAGKNIQYF.

The rearrangement uses TRBV28 and TRBJ2-5, with D hard to call. In germline, CDR1 is MDHEN, CDR2 SYDVKM. V was cut by 3 bases and J by 5 bases, with 4 bases left in between. The CDR3 spans 11 residues. The DNA for the CDR3 is TGTGCCAGCAGTTTTCAGGAGACCCAGTACTTC. It yields the protein CASSFQETQYF.

The V and J genes are TRBV28 and TRBJ1-2; 9 nucleotides align to TRBD1. V gave up 2 bases and J gave up 4 bases; unmatched junction bases: 5. Germline CDR1 and CDR2: MDHEN and SYDVKM. The CDR3 covers 15 residues. The CDR3, as DNA: TGTGCCAGCAGTTTACCCCGGGACAGGGTCTATGGCTACACCTTC. It encodes CASSLPRDRVYGYTF.

This clone is a singleton in its sample. CDR3 DNA: TGTGCCAGCAGCTTACAGACCCAGGACACTGAAGCTTTCTTT. Protein: CASSLQTQDTEAFF. The chain couples TRBV7-6 to TRBJ1-1; no reliable D call. Trimming cost V 2 bases and J 3 bases, with 10 bases left between them. Germline V gene lookup returns CDR1 SGHVS and CDR2 FNYEAQ. CDR3 size: 14 residues.

The chain employs TRBV6-5 and TRBJ1-4; 9 bases match TRBD1. Trimming at V came to 0 bases and at J to 13 bases, leaving 9 bases not matched to a gene. Germline V gives CDR1 MNHEY, CDR2 SVGAGI. The length of the CDR3 is 15 residues. The CDR3 bases are TGTGCCAGCAGTTACTCGTTAAGGACAGGGGCGTCACTGTTTTTT. Its translation: CASSYSLRTGASLFF.

This clone was counted between two and nine times. The V and J genes are TRBV27 and TRBJ1-5; D is perhaps TRBD1 (5 bases). The germline gives CDR1 MNHEY, CDR2 SMNVEV (reference sequence). Between the trimmed V and J ends, which lost 3 bases and 0 bases, there was a span of 18 bases. The CDR3 has 18 amino acids. The CDR3 bases are TGTGCCAGCAGTTTTCTAAAAGCGGGGGGATATAGCAATCAGCCCCAGCATTTT. Encoded protein: CASSFLKAGGYSNQPQHF.

This clone was seen more than once but under ten times. Other DNA variants within this sample encode the same CDR3. This rearrangement joins TRBV19 to TRBJ1-2, with TRBD1 as a possible D gene (5 bases). CDR3 length: 14 residues. Trimming stripped 1 base from V and 2 bases from J, with 8 bases between. Germline values: CDR1 LNHDA, CDR2 SQIVND (reference sequence). DNA for the CDR3: TGTGCCAGTAGTATAGGGGGCAGAAACTATGGCTACACCTTC. Protein: CASSIGGRNYGYTF.

The V and J genes are TRBV5-1 and TRBJ2-7; TRBD1 aligns across 9 bases. The J segment lost 7 bases and the V segment lost 8 bases, leaving 4 bases of the junction unmatched. Germline values: CDR1 SGHRS, CDR2 YFSETQ. The CDR3 runs 11 residues. As DNA, the CDR3 is TGCGCCAGTGGGACAGGGCGGGAGCAGTACTTC. Its translation: CASGTGREQYF.

This clone came up many times. The chain couples TRBV28 to TRBJ1-5; D unresolved. The CDR3 spans 14 residues. Germline-derived CDR1 and CDR2 are MDHEN and SYDVKM. V lost 6 bases and J lost 3, with 12 bases in between. CDR3 DNA sequence: TGTGCCAGCAGGGACGACACCAACAATCAGCCCCAGCATTTT. It codes for CASRDDTNNQPQHF.

A few counts support this clone. The chain is built from TRBV18 and TRBJ1-1; D gene ambiguous. Germline lookup yields CDR1 KGHSH and CDR2 LQKENI. This CDR3 spans 14 amino acids. Trimming shortened V by 5 bases and J by 1 base, and 11 bases separated the two germline ends. CDR3 amino acids: CASSRNGENTEAFF. Here the CDR3 DNA reads TGTGCCAGCTCAAGAAACGGGGAGAACACTGAAGCTTTCTTT.

V gene TRBV5-1 combines with J gene TRBJ1-4, with D perhaps TRBD1 (6 bases). In germline, CDR1 is SGHRS, CDR2 YFSETQ. This CDR3 has 15 residues. The V end lost 5 bases, the J end lost 2 bases, and 13 bases lay between the germline ends. This chain's CDR3 is CASSPTGRTNEKLFF. The CDR3 DNA sequence: TGCGCCAGCAGTCCTACAGGGAGGACTAATGAAAAACTGTTTTTT.

The chain is built from TRBV19 and TRBJ1-5; TRBD1 might be the D (6 bases). Germline CDR1 and CDR2: LNHDA and SQIVND (reference sequence). This CDR3 has 15 residues. The V end was cut by 3 bases, the J end by 1 base, with 10 bases between. CDR3 coding DNA: TGTGCCAGTAGTATCTTCGGACAGAGCAATCAGCCCCAGCATTTT. Its translation is CASSIFGQSNQPQHF.